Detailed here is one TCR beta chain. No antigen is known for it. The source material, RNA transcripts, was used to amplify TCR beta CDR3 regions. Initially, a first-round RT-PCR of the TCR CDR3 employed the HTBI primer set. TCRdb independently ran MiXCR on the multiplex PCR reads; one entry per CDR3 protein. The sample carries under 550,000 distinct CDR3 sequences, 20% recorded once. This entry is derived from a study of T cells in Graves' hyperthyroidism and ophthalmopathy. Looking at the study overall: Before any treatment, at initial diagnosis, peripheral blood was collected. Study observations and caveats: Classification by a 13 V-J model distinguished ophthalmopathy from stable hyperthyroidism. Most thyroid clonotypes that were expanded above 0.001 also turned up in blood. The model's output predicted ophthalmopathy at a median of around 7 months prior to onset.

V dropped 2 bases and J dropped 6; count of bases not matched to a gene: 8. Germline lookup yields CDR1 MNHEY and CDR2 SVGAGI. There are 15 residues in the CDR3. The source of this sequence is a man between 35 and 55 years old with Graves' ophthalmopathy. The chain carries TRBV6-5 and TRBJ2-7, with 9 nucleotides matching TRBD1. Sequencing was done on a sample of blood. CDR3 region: CASSYGGTGSFEQYF. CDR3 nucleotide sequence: TGTGCCAGCAGTTACGGGGGGACAGGGTCGTTCGAGCAGTACTTC.